This record covers a single T cell receptor (beta chain). Its antigen is unknown. These data originate in a study of shared clonotypes between healthy human individuals. Study observations and caveats: The study drew on few donors, limiting represented genetic and exposure-history diversity. Sampling involved blood alone; tissue repertoires likely differ.

Measured with immunoSEQ multiplex PCR; TCRdb has only the in-frame clones, and not every one. Found here are hundreds of thousands of clones, approximately 79% of them singletons; the top ten hold about 1.7%. This CDR3 spans 14 amino acids. V lost 4 bases, J lost 7 bases, and 9 bases stayed unmatched. CDR1 is SEHNR, CDR2 FQNEAQ, per germline (reference sequence). The rearrangement links TRBV7-9 to TRBJ1-1, with 7 positions matching TRBD1. This clonotype was obtained from a woman in her twenties or thirties in good health. The sample taken for sequencing was memory CD4+ T cells sorted from blood. The subset denotes: CD45RA-negative fraction. CDR3: CASSWGQPKYEAFF. CDR3 in DNA: TGTGCCAGCAGCTGGGGACAGCCTAAATATGAAGCTTTCTTT.